The source of this T cell receptor beta chain is a study of T cells in Graves' hyperthyroidism and ophthalmopathy. Notes on the study in general: Most thyroid-expanded clonotypes above 0.001 were also found in blood.

V was shortened by 0 bases and J by 2 bases, with 12 bases between the two germline ends. CDR3 length equals 16 residues. Germline-derived CDR1 and CDR2 are LGHDT and YNNKEL (reference sequence). For this clonotype: The target antigen is unknown.

TCR beta CDR3 region amplification was performed from RNA transcripts. A set of HTBI primers served as the primers for a first-round RT-PCR of the TCR CDR3. TCRdb redid the calling of the multiplex PCR reads with MiXCR, one entry per CDR3 protein. In the table there are hundreds of thousands of distinct CDR3 sequences, approximately 15% of which are singletons. Sequenced: blood. The rearrangement uses TRBV3-1 and TRBJ2-3; maybe TRBD2 (5 bases). This sequence originates from a woman in her thirties or forties with Graves' ophthalmopathy. Written as DNA, the CDR3 is TGTGCCAGCAGCCAAGATCAGGACTTCCACACAGATACGCAGTATTTT. Protein product: CASSQDQDFHTDTQYF.